This TCR beta chain was found in a study of blood T cell repertoires in COVID-19 (dated by TCRdb to the early 2020s). Background for the entire study: Collaborator samples came from the United States, Italy and Spain and covered acute and convalescent phases of COVID-19. The repertoires were released in a freely available public database intended as a resource for research on the immune response to SARS-CoV-2. The prospective study material was composed of cDNA or gDNA derived from T cells, B-cell-depleted T cells, or PBMCs. Where available, HLA class I and class II types were obtained from metadata supplied by the sample provider rather than from assay-based typing. The dataset comprised deeply sampled blood TCRbeta repertoires from subjects exposed to, actively infected with, or recovered from COVID-19. A de-identified subject ID, COVID-19 status, age in years and sex were almost always included in the sample metadata. The samples were drawn from two sources: the first 160 participants of the ongoing ImmuneRACE study, and 1,000 to 1,500 subjects contributed by 6 global collaborators. On the study overall, not on this receptor specifically: The amount of clinical and demographic metadata varied by source and participant and was provided uncurated.

Per the germline V gene (reference sequence), LNHDA is the CDR1 and SQIVND is the CDR2. The V and J ends are trimmed by 8 bases and 1 base, leaving 15 bases between them. Taken from cysteine to phenylalanine, the CDR3 has 14 residues. Only the CDR3 portion is preserved as DNA: 42 bases, with reading frame beginning at the first base. Participants in the prospective study were enrolled through a virtual design, were aged about 18 to 90 years, and lived in about 25 United States geographic areas. To assign participants to cohorts, the prospective study relied on clinical history that participants themselves reported in a screening survey and a study questionnaire. Recovered participants in ImmuneRACE Cohort 3 were defined by two consecutive negative NP/OP PCR tests, clearance by a healthcare professional, or resolution of symptoms. In the prospective study, whole blood, serum and a nasopharyngeal or oropharyngeal swab were collected from each participant by mobile phlebotomists. Over a roughly 2-month period, participants in the prospective study had the option of providing additional blood draws and questionnaires. Prospective study blood samples were shipped either frozen or at room temperature before DNA extraction.

TCRbeta CDR3 regions were amplified from genomic DNA using the immunoSEQ Assay, a bias-controlled multiplex PCR. The published analysis was carried out like this. The number of nucleated cells in each sample was estimated by amplification of reference gene primers within the assay. To quantify the absolute abundance of each unique TCRbeta CDR3 rearrangement, sequence reads were collapsed and filtered. For each sample, productive Simpson clonality was calculated as the square root of Simpson's diversity index over productive rearrangements. Drawn from immuneACCESS, this table holds only the in-frame rearrangements with V and J called that TCRdb kept. Clones are partly lost; checked studies trace under half to an unresolved V gene and leave the rest unexplained. From that table come the V and J calls and clone size; the DNA was used to work out D and trimming. The sample data list some 100,000 clones, and approximately 83% of these were observed just once. The ten largest make up 2% to 3% of the sample.

With respect to this clone: The antigen it recognizes is unknown. No base qualities exist here, and no much larger clone lies one base off it.

The chain couples TRBV19 to TRBJ2-7; the best D guess is TRBD2, with 6 bases matching. Sequences were obtained from PBMCs or T cells enriched from blood (not recorded which). The sequence was collected from a woman in her forties or fifties who had recovered from COVID-19. The nucleotide sequence is given as TGTGCCAGTGGGAGGTCTTACGGGTCCTACGAGCAGTACTTC. This gives the protein CASGRSYGSYEQYF.